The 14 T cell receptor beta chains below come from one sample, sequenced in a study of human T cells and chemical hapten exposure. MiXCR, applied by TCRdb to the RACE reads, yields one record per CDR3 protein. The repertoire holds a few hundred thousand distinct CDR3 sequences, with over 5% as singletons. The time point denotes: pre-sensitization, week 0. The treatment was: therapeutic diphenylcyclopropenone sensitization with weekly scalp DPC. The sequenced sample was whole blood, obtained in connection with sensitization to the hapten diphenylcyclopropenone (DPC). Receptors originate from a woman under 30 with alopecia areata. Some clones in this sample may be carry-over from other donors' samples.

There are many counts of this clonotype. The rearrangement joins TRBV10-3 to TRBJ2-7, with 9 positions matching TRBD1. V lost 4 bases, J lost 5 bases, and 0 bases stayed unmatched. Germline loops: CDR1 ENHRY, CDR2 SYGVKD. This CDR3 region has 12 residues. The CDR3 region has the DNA TGTGCCATCAGTGGGACAGGGGACGAGCAGTACTTC. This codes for CAISGTGDEQYF.

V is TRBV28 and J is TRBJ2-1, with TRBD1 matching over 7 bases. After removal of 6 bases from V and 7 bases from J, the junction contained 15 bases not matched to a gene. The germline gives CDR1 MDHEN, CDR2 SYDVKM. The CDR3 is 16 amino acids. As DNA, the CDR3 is TGTGCCAGCAGCTCGACAGGGTTTAAGGGTGTAAATGAGCAGTTCTTC. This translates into CASSSTGFKGVNEQFF.

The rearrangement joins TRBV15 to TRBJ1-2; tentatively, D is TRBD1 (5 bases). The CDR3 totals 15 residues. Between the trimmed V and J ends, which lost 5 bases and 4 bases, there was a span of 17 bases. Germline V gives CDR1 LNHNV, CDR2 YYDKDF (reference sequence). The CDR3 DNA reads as TGTGCCACCAGCGGGGGGTGGAGGGACGCCTATGGCTACACCTTC. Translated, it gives CATSGGWRDAYGYTF. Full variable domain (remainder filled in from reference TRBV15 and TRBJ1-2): DAMVIQNPRYQVTQFGKPVTLSCSQTLNHNVMYWYQQKSSQAPKLLFHYYDKDFNNEADTPDNFQSRRPNTSFCFLDIRSPGLGDTAMYLCATSGGWRDAYGYTFGSGTRLTVV.

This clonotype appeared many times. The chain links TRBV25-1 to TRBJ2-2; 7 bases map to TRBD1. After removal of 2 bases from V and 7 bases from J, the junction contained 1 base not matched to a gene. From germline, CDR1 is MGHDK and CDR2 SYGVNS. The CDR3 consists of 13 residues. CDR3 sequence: CASSERGHGELFF. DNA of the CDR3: TGTGCCAGCAGTGAAAGGGGGCACGGGGAGCTGTTTTTT.

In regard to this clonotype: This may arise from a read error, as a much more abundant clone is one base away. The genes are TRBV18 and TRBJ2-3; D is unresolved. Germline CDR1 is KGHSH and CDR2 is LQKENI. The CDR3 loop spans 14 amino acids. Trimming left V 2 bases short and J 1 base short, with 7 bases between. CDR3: CASSPRACTDTQYF. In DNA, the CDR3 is TGTGCCAGCTCACCAAGGGCATGCACAGATACGCAGTATTTT.

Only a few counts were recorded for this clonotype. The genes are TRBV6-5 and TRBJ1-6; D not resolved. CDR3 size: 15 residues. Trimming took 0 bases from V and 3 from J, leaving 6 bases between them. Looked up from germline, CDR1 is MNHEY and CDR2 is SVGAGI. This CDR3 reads CASSYSWSYNSPLHF. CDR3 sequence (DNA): TGTGCCAGCAGTTACTCGTGGAGCTATAATTCACCCCTCCACTTT.

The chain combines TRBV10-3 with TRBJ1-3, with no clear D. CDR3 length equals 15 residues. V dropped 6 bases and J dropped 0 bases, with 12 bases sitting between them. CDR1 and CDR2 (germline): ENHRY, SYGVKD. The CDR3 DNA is TGTGCCATCAGCCCTGGGGTCCCCTCTGGAAACACCATATATTTT. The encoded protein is CAISPGVPSGNTIYF.

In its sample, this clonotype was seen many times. The CDR3 DNA is TGTGCCAGCAGCAAAACGACAGGGCCCAATGAGCAGTTCTTC. Translating it yields CASSKTTGPNEQFF. The J gene is TRBJ2-1, the V gene TRBV7-8; 7 bases fit TRBD1. The junction had 7 bases not matched to a gene; V was cut back by 5 bases and J by 6 bases. The CDR3 length is 14 residues. Per germline, CDR1 SGHVS and CDR2 FQNEAQ.

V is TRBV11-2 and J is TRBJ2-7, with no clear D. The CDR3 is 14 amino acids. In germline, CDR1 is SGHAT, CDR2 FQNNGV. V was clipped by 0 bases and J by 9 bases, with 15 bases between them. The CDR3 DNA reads TGTGCCAGCAGCTTAGATTCTCCACCCAGGACGCAGTACTTC. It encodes CASSLDSPPRTQYF.

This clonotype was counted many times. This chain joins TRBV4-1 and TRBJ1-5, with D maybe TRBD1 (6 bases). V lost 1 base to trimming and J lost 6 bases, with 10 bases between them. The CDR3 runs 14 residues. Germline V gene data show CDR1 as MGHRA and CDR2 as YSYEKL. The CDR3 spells CASSQGQVRQPQHF. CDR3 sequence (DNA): TGCGCCAGCAGCCAAGGACAGGTGCGTCAGCCCCAGCATTTT.

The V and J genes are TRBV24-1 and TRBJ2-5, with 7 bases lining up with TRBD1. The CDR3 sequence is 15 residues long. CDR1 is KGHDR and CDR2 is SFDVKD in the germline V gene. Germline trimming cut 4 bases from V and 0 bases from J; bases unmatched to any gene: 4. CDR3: CATSEPGTDQETQYF. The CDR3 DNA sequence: TGTGCCACCAGTGAGCCCGGGACAGACCAAGAGACCCAGTACTTC.

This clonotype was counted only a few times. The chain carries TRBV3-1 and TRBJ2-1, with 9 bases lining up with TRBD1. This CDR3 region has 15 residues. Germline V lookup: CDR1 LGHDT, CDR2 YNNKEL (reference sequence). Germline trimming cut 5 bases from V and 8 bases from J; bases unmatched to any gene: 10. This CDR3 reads CASSKTGTGTYEQFF. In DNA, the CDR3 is TGTGCCAGCAGCAAAACCGGGACAGGGACGTATGAGCAGTTCTTC.

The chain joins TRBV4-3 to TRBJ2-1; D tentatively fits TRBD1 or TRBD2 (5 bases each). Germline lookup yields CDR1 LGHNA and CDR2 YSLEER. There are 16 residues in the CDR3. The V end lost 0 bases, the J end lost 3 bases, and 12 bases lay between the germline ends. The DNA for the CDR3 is TGCGCCAGCAGCCAAGATTCGACGGGGCGCTACAATGAGCAGTTCTTC. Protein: CASSQDSTGRYNEQFF.

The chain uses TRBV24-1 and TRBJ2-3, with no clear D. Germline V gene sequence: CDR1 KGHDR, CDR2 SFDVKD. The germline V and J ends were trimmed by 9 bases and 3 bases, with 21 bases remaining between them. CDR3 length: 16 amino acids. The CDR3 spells CATEERDHLCTDTQYF. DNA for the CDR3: TGTGCCACCGAGGAAAGGGATCACCTTTGTACAGATACGCAGTATTTT.